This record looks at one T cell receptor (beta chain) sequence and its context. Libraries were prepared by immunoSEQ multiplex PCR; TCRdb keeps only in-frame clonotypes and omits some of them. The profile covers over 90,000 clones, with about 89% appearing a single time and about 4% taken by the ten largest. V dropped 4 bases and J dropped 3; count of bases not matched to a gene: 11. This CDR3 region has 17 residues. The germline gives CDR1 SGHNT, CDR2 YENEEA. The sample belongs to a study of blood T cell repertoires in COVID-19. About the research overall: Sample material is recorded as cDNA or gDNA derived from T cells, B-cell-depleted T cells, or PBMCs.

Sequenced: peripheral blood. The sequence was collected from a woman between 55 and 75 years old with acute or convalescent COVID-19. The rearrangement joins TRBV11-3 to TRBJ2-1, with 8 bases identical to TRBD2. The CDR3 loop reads CASSSSEVAGYYNEQFF. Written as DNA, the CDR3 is TGTGCCAGCAGCTCTTCTGAGGTAGCGGGGTACTACAATGAGCAGTTCTTC.